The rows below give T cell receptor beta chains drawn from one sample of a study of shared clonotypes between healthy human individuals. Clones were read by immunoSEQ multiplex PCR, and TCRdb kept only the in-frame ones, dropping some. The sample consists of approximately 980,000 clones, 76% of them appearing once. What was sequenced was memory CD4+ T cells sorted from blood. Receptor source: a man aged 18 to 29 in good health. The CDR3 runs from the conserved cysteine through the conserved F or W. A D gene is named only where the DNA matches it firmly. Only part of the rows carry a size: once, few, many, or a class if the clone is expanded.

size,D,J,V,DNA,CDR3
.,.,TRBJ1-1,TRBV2,TGTGCCACCAGAATCGGACCGGGAGGTACTGAAGCTTTCTTT,CATRIGPGGTEAFF
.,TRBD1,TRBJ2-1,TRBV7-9,TGTGCCAGCAGCGGAGCAACAGGGGGTAGCTCCTACAATGAGCAGTTCTTC,CASSGATGGSSYNEQFF
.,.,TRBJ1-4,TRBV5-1,TGCGCCAGCAGCTTGGTTCCTACGACTAATGAAAAACTGTTTTTT,CASSLVPTTNEKLFF
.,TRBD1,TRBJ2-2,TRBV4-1,TGCGCCAGCAGTCCCCAGGGGGCATTAGACACCGGGGAGCTGTTTTTT,CASSPQGALDTGELFF
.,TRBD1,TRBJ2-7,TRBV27,TGTGCCACCTCTGGGGACAGGGCCTACGAGCAGTACTTC,CATSGDRAYEQYF
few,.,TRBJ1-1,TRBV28,TGTGCCAGCAGTTTCGGTCAACGGAACACTGAAGCTTTCTTT,CASSFGQRNTEAFF
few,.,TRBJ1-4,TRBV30,TGTGCCTGGAGTGTACGAGGAAAGGAAAAACTGTTTTTT,CAWSVRGKEKLFF
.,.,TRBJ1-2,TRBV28,TGTGCCAGCAGTTTAGGGGGGTTGGTGAACTATGGCTACACCTTC,CASSLGGLVNYGYTF
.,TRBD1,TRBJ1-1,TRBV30,TGTGCCTGGGACCGGGACAGGGGGCACGCTTTCTTT,CAWDRDRGHAFF
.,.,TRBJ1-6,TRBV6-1,TGTGCCAGCAGTGAAGAGGGGCTCGGTTCACCCCTCCACTTT,CASSEEGLGSPLHF
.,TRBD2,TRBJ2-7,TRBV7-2,TGTGCCAGCAGCTTAGCAGGGACTAGCGGGAACGAGCAGTACTTC,CASSLAGTSGNEQYF
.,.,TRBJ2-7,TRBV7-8,TGTGCCAGCAGCTTATTTTACACCAGCTCCTACGAGCAGTACTTC,CASSLFYTSSYEQYF
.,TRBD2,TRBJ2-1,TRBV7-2,TGTGCCAGCAGCGCCAGCGGGAGCTCCTACAATGAGCAGTTCTTC,CASSASGSSYNEQFF
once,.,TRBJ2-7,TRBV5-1,TGCGCCAGCAGTCAGACCAACTACGAGCAGTACTTC,CASSQTNYEQYF
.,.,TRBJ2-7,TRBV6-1,TGTGCCAGCAGTGGGGGGCCCCTCTCCTACGAGCAGTACTTC,CASSGGPLSYEQYF
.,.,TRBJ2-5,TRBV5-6,TGTGCCAGCAGCTTGGGGGGTGCGGCCGAGACCCAGTACTTC,CASSLGGAAETQYF
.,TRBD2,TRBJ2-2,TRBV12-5,TGTGCTAGTGGTCTAAATCCTAGCGGGAGGGCTTCGGGCCTCCCCACCGGGGAGCTGTTTTTT,CASGLNPSGRASGLPTGELFF
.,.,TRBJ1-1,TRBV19,TGTGCCAGTAGTACGCAGGGACTCTTGAACACTGAAGCTTTCTTT,CASSTQGLLNTEAFF
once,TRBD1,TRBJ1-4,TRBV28,TGTGCCAGCAGTGATATCGACAGGGTTAATGAAAAACTGTTTTTT,CASSDIDRVNEKLFF
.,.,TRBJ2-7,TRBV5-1,TGCGCCAGCAGAACCGCAGGGTCCCACGAGCAGTACTTC,CASRTAGSHEQYF